This T cell receptor (beta chain) was sequenced in a study of T cell responses to AZD1222 COVID-19 vaccine. Here immunoSEQ multiplex PCR was the method, and the copy in TCRdb shows in-frame clones only, minus some. Of 160,000 or so clones listed, over 70% are singletons. The germline V gene has CDR1 MDHEN and CDR2 SYDVKM. This CDR3 is built from 15 residues. V was pared by 2 bases and J by 6 bases, with 5 bases of the junction left unmatched. Whether given at about 4 or about 12 weeks, second doses were pooled. Concerning this clone: The antigen remains unidentified.

Study-wide results and caveats: None of the repertoires were sampled until the peak T cell response had passed.

The chain employs TRBV28 and TRBJ1-1, with 11 bases matching TRBD1. Material: peripheral blood, obtained 28 days after the second AZD1222 dose. This TCR came from an adult who received the AZD1222 COVID-19 vaccine. CDR3 amino acids: CASSLMGQGVPEAFF. CDR3 nucleotide sequence: TGTGCCAGCAGTTTAATGGGACAGGGGGTGCCTGAAGCTTTCTTT.